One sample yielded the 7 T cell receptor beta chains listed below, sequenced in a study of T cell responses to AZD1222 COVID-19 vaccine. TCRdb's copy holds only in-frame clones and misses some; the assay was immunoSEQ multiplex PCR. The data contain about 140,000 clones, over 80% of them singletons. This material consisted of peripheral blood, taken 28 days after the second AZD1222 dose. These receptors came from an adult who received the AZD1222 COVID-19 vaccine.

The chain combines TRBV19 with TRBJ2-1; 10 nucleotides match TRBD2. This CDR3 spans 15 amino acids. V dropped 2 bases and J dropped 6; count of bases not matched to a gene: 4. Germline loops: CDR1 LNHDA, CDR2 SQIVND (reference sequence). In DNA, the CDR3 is TGTGCCAGTAGTATATCTAGCGGGGGCCCCAATGAGCAGTTCTTC. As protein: CASSISSGGPNEQFF.

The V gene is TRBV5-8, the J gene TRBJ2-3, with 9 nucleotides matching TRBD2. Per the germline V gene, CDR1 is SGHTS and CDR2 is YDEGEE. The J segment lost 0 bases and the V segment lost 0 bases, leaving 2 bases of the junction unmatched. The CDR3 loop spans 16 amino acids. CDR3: CASSLEAGGSTDTQYF. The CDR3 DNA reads TGTGCCAGCAGCTTGGAGGCGGGGGGGAGCACAGATACGCAGTATTTT.

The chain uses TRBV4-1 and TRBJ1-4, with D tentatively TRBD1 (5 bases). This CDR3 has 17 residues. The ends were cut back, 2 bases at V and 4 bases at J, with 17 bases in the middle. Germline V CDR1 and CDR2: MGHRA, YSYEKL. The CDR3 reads CASSQPKGRRINEKLFF. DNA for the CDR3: TGCGCCAGCAGCCAACCAAAGGGACGTCGCATTAATGAAAAACTGTTTTTT.

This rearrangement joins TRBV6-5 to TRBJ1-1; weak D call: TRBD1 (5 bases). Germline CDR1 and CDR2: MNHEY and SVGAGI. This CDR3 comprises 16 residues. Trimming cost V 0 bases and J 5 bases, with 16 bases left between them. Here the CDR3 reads CASSYSTAGGGTEAFF. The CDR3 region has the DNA TGTGCCAGCAGTTACTCGACAGCCGGGGGGGGAACTGAAGCTTTCTTT.

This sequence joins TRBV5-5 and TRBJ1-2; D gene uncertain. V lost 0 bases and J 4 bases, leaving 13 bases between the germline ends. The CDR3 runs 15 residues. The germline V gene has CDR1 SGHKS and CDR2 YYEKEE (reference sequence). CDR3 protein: CASSLAQDLVYGYTF. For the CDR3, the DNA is TGTGCCAGCAGCTTGGCCCAGGACCTCGTCTATGGCTACACCTTC.

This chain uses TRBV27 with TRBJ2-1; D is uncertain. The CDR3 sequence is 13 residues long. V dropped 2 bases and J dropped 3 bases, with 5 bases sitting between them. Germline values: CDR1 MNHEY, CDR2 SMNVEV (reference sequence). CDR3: CASSLNSYNEQFF. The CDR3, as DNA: TGTGCCAGCAGTTTAAACAGCTACAATGAGCAGTTCTTC.

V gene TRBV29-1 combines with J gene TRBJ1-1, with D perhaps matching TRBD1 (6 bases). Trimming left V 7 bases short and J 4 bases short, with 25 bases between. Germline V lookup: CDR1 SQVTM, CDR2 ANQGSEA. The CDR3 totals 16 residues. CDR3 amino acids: CSAVGGTGGASTEAFF. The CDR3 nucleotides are TGCAGCGCAGTGGGGGGGACCGGGGGCGCGAGCACTGAAGCTTTCTTT.